This T cell receptor (beta chain) appears in the sequencing data of a study of T cell responses to AZD1222 COVID-19 vaccine. The table came from immunoSEQ multiplex PCR; TCRdb's copy has only in-frame clones and leaves some out. The table includes about 180,000 clones, just over 90% detected once. Trimming took off 5 bases at V and 3 bases at J, with 8 bases between the two ends. Per the germline V gene, CDR1 is SNHLY and CDR2 is FYNNEI. The length of the CDR3 is 12 residues. This sequence was found in an adult in good health. The sample in question was peripheral blood, obtained on day 0 of AZD1222 vaccination. The V gene is TRBV2, the J gene TRBJ2-7; no firm D call. The CDR3 sequence: CASSTQHYEQYF. Written as DNA, the CDR3 is TGTGCCAGCAGTACGCAGCACTACGAGCAGTACTTC.